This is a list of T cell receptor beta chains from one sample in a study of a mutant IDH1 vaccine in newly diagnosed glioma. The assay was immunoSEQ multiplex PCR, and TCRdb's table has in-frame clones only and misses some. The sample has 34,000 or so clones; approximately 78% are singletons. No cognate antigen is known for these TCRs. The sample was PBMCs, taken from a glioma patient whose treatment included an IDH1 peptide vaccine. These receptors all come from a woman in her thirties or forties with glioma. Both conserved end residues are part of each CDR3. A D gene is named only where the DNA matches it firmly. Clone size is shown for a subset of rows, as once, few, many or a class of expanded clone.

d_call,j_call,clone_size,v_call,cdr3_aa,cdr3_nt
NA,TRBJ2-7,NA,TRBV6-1,CASSLESGPYEQYF,TGTGCCAGCAGTTTGGAGAGCGGACCTTACGAGCAGTACTTC
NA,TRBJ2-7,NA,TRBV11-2,CASSLEGLGPIYEQYF,TGTGCCAGCAGCTTAGAGGGGTTGGGCCCTATTTACGAGCAGTACTTC
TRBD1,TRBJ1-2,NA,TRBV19,CASTQDRGYGYTF,TGTGCCAGTACCCAGGACAGGGGCTATGGCTACACCTTC
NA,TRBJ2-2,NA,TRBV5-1,CASSLGDTGEATGELFF,TGCGCCAGCAGCTTGGGAGATACAGGGGAGGCCACCGGGGAGCTGTTTTTT
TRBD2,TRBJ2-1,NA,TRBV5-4,CASSKTSGGYNEQFF,TGTGCCAGCAGCAAGACTAGCGGGGGCTACAATGAGCAGTTCTTC
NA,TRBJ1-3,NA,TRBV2,CASQVEVGVPISGNTIYF,TGTGCCAGCCAAGTAGAGGTGGGGGTGCCAATCTCTGGAAACACCATATATTTT
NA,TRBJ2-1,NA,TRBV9,CASSASRGGASNEQFF,TGTGCCAGCAGCGCTAGTAGGGGGGGGGCGTCCAATGAGCAGTTCTTC
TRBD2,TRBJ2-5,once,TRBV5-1,CASSAGGGTQETQYF,TGCGCCAGCAGCGCCGGCGGGGGAACCCAAGAGACCCAGTACTTC
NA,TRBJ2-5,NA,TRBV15,CATSSPGQQETQYF,TGTGCCACCAGCAGTCCAGGACAGCAAGAGACCCAGTACTTC
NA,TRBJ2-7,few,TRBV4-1,CASSHPNSGEQYF,TGCGCCAGCAGCCACCCAAACAGCGGCGAGCAGTACTTC
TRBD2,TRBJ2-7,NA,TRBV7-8,CASSPTSGGSSYEQYF,TGTGCCAGCAGCCCGACTAGCGGGGGCAGCTCCTACGAGCAGTACTTC
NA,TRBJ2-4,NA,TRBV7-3,CASSLEASYIQYF,TGTGCCAGCAGCCTAGAGGCGTCATACATTCAGTACTTC
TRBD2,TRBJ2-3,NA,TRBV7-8,CASSLKGGGGTDTQYF,TGTGCCAGCAGCTTAAAGGGCGGGGGGGGCACAGATACGCAGTATTTT
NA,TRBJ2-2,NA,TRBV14,CASSLRPSGTGELFF,TGTGCCAGCAGCCTCCGACCGTCGGGCACCGGGGAGCTGTTTTTT
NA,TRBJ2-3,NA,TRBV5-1,CASSFSQMADTQYF,TGCGCCAGCAGCTTTTCTCAGATGGCAGATACGCAGTATTTT
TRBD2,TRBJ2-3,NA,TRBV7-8,CASSTMTSARGSTSTDTQYF,TGTGCCAGCAGCACCATGACTAGCGCCCGGGGATCCACTAGCACAGATACGCAGTATTTT
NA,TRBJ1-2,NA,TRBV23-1,CASTERRVSNYGYTF,TGCGCCAGCACCGAACGAAGGGTATCGAACTATGGCTACACCTTC
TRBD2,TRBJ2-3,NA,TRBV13,CASSPGLAVADTQYF,TGTGCCAGCAGCCCCGGACTAGCGGTCGCAGATACGCAGTATTTT
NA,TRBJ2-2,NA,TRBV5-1,CASSYEVVGAGELFF,TGCGCCAGCAGCTATGAGGTTGTGGGGGCCGGGGAGCTGTTTTTT
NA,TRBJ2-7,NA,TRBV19,CASSPRQLNYEQYF,TGTGCCAGTAGCCCTAGACAGTTAAACTACGAGCAGTACTTC
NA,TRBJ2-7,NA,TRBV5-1,CASSLGGPRDEQYF,TGCGCCAGCAGCTTGGGGGGACCCAGGGACGAGCAGTACTTC
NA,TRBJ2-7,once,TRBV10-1,CASSESRSYEQYF,TGCGCCAGCAGTGAGTCTAGGTCCTACGAGCAGTACTTC
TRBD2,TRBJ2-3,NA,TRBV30,CAWSRGDGHDTQYF,TGTGCCTGGAGTCGGGGGGACGGGCACGATACGCAGTATTTT
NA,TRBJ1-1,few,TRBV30,CAWSWVEPRAEAFF,TGTGCCTGGAGTTGGGTAGAACCGAGGGCTGAAGCTTTCTTT
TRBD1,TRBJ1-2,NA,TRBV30,CALIGGTGPANYGYTF,TGTGCCCTCATCGGAGGGACAGGGCCCGCTAACTATGGCTACACCTTC
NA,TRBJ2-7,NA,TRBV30,CAWSEQLAYEQYF,TGTGCCTGGAGTGAACAGCTCGCCTACGAGCAGTACTTC
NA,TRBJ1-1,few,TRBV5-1,CASSSLQGTEAFF,TGCGCCAGCAGCAGCCTACAGGGCACTGAAGCTTTCTTT
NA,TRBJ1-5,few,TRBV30,CAWSVSSNQPQHF,TGTGCCTGGAGTGTATCTAGCAATCAGCCCCAGCATTTT
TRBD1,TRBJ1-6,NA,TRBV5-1,CASSPGQGNSPLHF,TGCGCCAGCAGCCCGGGACAGGGAAATTCACCCCTCCACTTT
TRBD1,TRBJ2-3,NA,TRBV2,CASGDRGGHRDTQYF,TGTGCCAGCGGGGACAGGGGAGGACACAGGGATACGCAGTATTTT
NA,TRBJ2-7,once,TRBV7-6,CASSLGTGTYEQYF,TGTGCCAGCAGCTTGGGTACAGGAACCTACGAGCAGTACTTC
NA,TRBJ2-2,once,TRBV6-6,CASSRDGRYTGELFF,TGTGCCAGCAGCCGGGACGGAAGATACACCGGGGAGCTGTTTTTT
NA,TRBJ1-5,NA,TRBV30,CAWREDTNQPQHF,TGTGCCTGGAGGGAGGATACCAATCAGCCCCAGCATTTT
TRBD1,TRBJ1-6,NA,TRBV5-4,CASSLGQGSGSYNSPLHF,TGTGCCAGCAGCTTGGGACAGGGATCAGGCTCCTATAATTCACCCCTCCACTTT
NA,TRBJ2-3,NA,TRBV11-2,CASSLVGGVTDTQYF,TGTGCCAGCAGCTTAGTGGGCGGGGTCACAGATACGCAGTATTTT
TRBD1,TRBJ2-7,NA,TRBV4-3,CASSQGQGFKFEQYF,TGCGCCAGCAGCCAAGGACAGGGCTTCAAGTTCGAGCAGTACTTC
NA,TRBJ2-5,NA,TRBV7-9,CASSARGAQETQYF,TGTGCCAGCAGCGCCCGGGGGGCCCAAGAGACCCAGTACTTC
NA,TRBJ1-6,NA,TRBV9,CASSAVGWDSPLHF,TGTGCCAGCAGCGCGGTCGGGTGGGATTCACCCCTCCACTTT
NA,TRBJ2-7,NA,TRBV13,CASSLAARGHEQYF,TGTGCCAGCAGCTTAGCCGCCAGGGGCCACGAGCAGTACTTC
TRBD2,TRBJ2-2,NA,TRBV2,CASTGTSGYTGELFF,TGTGCCAGCACCGGGACTAGCGGATACACCGGGGAGCTGTTTTTT
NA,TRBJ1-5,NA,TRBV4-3,CASSQDLLGSNQPQHF,TGCGCCAGCAGCCAAGATCTGCTGGGGAGCAATCAGCCCCAGCATTTT
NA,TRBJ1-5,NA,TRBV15,CATSSWDVANQPQHF,TGTGCCACCAGCAGCTGGGACGTCGCCAATCAGCCCCAGCATTTT
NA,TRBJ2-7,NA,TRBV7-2,CASSPSPYEQYF,TGTGCCAGCAGCCCATCTCCCTACGAGCAGTACTTC
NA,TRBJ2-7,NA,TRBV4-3,CASSRAGQSYEQYF,TGCGCCAGCAGCCGCGCCGGGCAGTCCTACGAGCAGTACTTC
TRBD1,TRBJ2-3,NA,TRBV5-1,CASSLVQGDTDTQYF,TGCGCCAGCAGCTTGGTACAGGGGGACACAGATACGCAGTATTTT
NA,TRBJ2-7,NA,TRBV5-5,CASSWGIGAYEQYF,TGTGCCAGCAGCTGGGGGATCGGGGCCTACGAGCAGTACTTC
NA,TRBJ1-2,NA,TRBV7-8,CASSPSIGLGYYGYTF,TGTGCCAGCAGCCCTAGTATCGGCCTAGGGTACTATGGCTACACCTTC
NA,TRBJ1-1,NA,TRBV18,CASSAMGGGWTEAFF,TGTGCCAGCTCTGCGATGGGGGGGGGATGGACTGAAGCTTTCTTT
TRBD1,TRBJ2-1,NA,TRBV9,CATAGTGKNEQFF,TGTGCCACAGCCGGGACAGGGAAAAATGAGCAGTTCTTC
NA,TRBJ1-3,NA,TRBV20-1,CSARVENTIYF,TGCAGTGCTAGAGTCGAAAACACCATATATTTT
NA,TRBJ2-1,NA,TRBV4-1,CASTQTSGLGNEQFF,TGCGCCAGCACCCAAACGAGCGGGTTAGGAAATGAGCAGTTCTTC
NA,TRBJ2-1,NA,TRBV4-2,CASSQDQRRATSYNEQFF,TGTGCCAGCAGCCAAGATCAGCGGCGGGCGACCTCCTACAATGAGCAGTTCTTC
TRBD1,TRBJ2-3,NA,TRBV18,CASSQTGSTDTQYF,TGTGCCAGCTCACAGACAGGGAGCACAGATACGCAGTATTTT